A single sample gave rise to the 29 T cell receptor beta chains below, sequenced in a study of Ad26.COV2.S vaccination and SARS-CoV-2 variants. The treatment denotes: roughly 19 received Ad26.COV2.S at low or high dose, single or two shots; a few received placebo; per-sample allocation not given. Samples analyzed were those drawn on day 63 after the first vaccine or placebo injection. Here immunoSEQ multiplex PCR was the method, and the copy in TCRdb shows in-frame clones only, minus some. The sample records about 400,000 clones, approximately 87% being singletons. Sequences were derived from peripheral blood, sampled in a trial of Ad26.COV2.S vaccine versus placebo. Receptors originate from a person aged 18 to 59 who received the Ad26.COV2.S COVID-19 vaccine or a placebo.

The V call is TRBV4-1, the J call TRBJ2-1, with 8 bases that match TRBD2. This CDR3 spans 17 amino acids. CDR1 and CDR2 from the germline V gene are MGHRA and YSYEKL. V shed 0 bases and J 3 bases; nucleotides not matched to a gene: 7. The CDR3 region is CASSQDAGTRFYNEQFF. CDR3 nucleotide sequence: TGCGCCAGCAGCCAAGATGCGGGGACTAGGTTCTACAATGAGCAGTTCTTC.

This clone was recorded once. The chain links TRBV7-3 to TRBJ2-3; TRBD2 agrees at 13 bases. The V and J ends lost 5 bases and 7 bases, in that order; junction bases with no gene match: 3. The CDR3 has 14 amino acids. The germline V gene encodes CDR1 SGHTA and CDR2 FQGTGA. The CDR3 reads CASSRTSGGNTQYF. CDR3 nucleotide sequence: TGTGCCAGCAGCAGGACTAGCGGGGGAAATACGCAGTATTTT.

The DNA for the CDR3 is TGTGCCAGCACCCCCTTCTCTCGCTCCTATAATTCACCCCTCCACTTT. Amino acid sequence: CASTPFSRSYNSPLHF. This chain uses TRBV11-2 with TRBJ1-6, with D hard to call. The V end lost 7 bases, the J end lost 0 bases, and 13 bases lay between the germline ends. The CDR3 runs 16 residues. In germline, CDR1 is SGHAT, CDR2 FQNNGV.

This CDR3 is CASIGQGYEQYF. DNA of the CDR3: TGCGCCAGCATCGGACAGGGCTACGAGCAGTACTTC. The rearrangement uses TRBV5-1 and TRBJ2-7; TRBD1 agrees at 8 bases. Per the germline V gene, CDR1 is SGHRS and CDR2 is YFSETQ. The CDR3 runs to 12 residues. V lost 6 bases to trimming and J lost 3 bases; unmatched junction nucleotides: 2.

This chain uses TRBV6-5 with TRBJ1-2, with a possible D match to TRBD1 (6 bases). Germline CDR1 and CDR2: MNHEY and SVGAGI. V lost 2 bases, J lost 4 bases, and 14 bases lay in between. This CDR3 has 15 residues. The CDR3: CASSYTKTGRYGYTF. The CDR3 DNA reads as TGTGCCAGCAGTTACACCAAAACAGGGCGCTATGGCTACACCTTC.

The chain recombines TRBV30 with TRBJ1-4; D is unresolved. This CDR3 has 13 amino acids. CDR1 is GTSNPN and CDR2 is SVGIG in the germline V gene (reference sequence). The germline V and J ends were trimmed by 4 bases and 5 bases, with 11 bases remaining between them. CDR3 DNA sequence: TGTGCCTGGAAACGGACGGAGAATGAAAAACTGTTTTTT. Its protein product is CAWKRTENEKLFF.

The CDR3 protein is CASSQTSGGDSSNWDEQFF. The CDR3 region has the DNA TGTGCCAGCAGTCAGACTAGCGGGGGGGATTCCTCCAATTGGGATGAGCAGTTCTTC. This chain joins TRBV6-2 or TRBV6-3 and TRBJ2-1; 14 positions agree with TRBD2. V lost 5 bases, J lost 8 bases, and 17 bases stayed unmatched. Per the germline V gene, CDR1 is MNHEY and CDR2 is SVGEGT. The CDR3 spans 19 residues.

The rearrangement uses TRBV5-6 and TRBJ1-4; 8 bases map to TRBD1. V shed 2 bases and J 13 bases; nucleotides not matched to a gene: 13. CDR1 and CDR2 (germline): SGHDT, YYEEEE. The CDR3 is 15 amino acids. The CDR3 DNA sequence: TGTGCCAGCAGCTTTTGGGACAGGTACTTCGAGGGACTGTTTTTT. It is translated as CASSFWDRYFEGLFF.

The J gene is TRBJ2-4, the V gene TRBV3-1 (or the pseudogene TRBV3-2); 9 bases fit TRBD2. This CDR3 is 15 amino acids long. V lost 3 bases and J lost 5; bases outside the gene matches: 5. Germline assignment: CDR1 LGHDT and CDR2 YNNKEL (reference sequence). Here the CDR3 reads CASSHLSGGENIQYF. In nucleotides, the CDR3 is TGTGCCAGCAGCCACCTTAGCGGGGGAGAAAACATTCAGTACTTC.

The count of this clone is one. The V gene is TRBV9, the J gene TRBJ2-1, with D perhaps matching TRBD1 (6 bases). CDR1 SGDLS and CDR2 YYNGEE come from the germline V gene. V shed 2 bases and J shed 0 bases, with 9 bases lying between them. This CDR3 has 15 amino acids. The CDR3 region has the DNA TGTGCCAGCAGCGTCCGGGACATCTCCTACAATGAGCAGTTCTTC. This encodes CASSVRDISYNEQFF.

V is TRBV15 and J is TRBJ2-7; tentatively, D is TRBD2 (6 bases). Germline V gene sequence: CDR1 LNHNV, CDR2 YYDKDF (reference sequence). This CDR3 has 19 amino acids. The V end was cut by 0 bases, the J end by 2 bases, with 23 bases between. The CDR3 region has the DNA TGTGCCACCAGCAGAGAGGTCGGCGGGGTCACAACGTTACCCTACGAGCAGTACTTC. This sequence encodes CATSREVGGVTTLPYEQYF.

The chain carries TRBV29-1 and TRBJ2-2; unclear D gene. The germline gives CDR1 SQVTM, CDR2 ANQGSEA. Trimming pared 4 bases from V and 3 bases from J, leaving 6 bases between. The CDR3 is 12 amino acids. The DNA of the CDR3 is TGCAGCGTTGGCGTGTACACCGGGGAGCTGTTTTTT. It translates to CSVGVYTGELFF.

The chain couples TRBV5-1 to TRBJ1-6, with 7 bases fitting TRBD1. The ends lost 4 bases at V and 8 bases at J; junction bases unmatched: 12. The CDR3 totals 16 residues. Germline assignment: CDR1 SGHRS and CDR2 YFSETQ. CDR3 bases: TGCGCCAGCAGCACTCGGACAGGCCCGGGGGATTCACCCCTCCACTTT. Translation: CASSTRTGPGDSPLHF.

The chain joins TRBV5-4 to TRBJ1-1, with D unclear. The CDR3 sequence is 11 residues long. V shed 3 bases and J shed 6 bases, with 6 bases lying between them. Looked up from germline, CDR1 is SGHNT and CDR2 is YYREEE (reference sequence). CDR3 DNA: TGTGCCAGCAGCTCGGACGCTGAAGCTTTCTTT. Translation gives CASSSDAEAFF. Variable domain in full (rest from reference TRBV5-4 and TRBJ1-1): ETGVTQSPTHLIKTRGQQVTLRCSSQSGHNTVSWYQQALGQGPQFIFQYYREEENGRGNFPPRFSGLQFPNYSSELNVNALELDDSALYLCASSSDAEAFFGQGTRLTVV.

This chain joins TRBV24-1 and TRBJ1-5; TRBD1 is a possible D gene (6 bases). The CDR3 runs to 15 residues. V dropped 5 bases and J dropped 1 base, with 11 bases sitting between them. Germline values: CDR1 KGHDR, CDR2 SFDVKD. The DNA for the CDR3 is TGTGCCACCAGTGCCGGGGGCACAAGCAATCAGCCCCAGCATTTT. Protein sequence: CATSAGGTSNQPQHF.

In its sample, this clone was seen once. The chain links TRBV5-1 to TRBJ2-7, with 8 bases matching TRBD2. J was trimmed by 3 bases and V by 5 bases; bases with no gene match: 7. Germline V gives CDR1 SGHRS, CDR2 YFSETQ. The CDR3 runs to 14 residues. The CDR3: CASRGRGVNYEQYF. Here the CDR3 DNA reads TGCGCCAGCAGAGGGCGGGGGGTTAACTACGAGCAGTACTTC. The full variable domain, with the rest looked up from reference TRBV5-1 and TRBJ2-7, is KAGVTQTPRYLIKTRGQQVTLSCSPISGHRSVSWYQQTPGQGLQFLFEYFSETQRNKGNFPGRFSGRQFSNSRSEMNVSTLELGDSALYLCASRGRGVNYEQYFGPGTRLTVT.

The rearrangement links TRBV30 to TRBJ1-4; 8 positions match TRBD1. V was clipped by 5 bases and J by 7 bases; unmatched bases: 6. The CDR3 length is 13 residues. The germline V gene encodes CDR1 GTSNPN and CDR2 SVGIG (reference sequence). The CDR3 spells CAWEGQGGEKLFF. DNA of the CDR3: TGTGCCTGGGAAGGACAGGGTGGTGAAAAACTGTTTTTT.

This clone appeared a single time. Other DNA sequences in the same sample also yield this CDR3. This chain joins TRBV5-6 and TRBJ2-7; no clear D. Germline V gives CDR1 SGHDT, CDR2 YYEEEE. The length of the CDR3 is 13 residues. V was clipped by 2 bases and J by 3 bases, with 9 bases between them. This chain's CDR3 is CASSLGQIYEQYF. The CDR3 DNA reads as TGTGCCAGCAGCTTAGGGCAAATCTACGAGCAGTACTTC.

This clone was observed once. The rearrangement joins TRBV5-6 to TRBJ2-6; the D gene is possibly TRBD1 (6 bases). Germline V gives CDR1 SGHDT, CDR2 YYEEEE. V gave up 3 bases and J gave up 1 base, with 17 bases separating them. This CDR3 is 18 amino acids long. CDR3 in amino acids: CASSSTGEKLSGANVLTF. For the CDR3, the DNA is TGTGCCAGCAGCTCGACAGGAGAGAAACTATCTGGGGCCAACGTCCTGACTTTC.

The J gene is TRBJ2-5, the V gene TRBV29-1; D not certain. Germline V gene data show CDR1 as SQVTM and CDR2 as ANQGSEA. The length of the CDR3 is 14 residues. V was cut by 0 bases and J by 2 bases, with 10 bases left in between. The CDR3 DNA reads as TGCAGCGTTGAAGATTTGTCAGTACAAGAGACCCAGTACTTC. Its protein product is CSVEDLSVQETQYF.

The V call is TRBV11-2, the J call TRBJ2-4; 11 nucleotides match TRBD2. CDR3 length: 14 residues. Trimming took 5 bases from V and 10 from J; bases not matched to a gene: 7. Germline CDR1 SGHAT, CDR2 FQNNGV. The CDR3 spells CASSALASGGIQYF. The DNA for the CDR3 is TGTGCCAGCAGCGCCCTTGCTAGCGGGGGGATTCAGTACTTC.

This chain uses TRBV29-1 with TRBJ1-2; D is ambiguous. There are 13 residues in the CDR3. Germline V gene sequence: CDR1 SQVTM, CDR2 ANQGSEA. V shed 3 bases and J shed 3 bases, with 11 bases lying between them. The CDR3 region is CSVDSRTHYGYTF. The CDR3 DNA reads TGCAGCGTTGATAGCCGCACCCACTATGGCTACACCTTC.

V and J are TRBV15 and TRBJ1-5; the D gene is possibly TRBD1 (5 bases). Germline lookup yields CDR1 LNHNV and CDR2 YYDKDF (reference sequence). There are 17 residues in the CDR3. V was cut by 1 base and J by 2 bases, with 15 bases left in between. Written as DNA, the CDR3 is TGTGCCACCAGCAGAGGGGGGATAATTAGGGGCAATCAGCCCCAGCATTTT. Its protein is CATSRGGIIRGNQPQHF.

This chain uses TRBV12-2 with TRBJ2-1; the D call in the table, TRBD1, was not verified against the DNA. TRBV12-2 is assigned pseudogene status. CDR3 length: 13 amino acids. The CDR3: CASRLGQTNEQFF. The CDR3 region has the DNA TGTGCAAGTCGCTTAGGACAGACCAATGAGCAGTTCTTC.

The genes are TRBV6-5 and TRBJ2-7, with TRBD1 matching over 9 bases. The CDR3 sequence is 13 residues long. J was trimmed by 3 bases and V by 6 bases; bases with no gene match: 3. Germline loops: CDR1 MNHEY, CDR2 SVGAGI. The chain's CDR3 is CASRMGQGYEQYF. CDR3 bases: TGTGCCAGCAGGATGGGACAGGGCTACGAGCAGTACTTC.

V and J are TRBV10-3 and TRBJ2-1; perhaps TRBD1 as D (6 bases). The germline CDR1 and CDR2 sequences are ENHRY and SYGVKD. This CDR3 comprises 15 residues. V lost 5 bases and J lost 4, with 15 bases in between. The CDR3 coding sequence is TGTGCCATCAGTCCGGGACACGGGTCGTACAATGAGCAGTTCTTC. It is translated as CAISPGHGSYNEQFF.

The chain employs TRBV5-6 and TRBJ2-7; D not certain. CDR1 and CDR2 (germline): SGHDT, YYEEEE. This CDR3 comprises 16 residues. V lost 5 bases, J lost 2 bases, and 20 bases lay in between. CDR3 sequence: CASSPSTPSPTYEQYF. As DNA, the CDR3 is TGTGCCAGCAGTCCTTCAACTCCCTCCCCAACCTACGAGCAGTACTTC.

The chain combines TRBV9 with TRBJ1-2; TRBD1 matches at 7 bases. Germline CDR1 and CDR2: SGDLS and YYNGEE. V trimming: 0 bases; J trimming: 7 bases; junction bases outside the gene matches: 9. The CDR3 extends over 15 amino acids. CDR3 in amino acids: CASSVALTGVFGYTF. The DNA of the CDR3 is TGTGCCAGCAGCGTAGCTCTCACAGGGGTATTTGGCTACACCTTC.

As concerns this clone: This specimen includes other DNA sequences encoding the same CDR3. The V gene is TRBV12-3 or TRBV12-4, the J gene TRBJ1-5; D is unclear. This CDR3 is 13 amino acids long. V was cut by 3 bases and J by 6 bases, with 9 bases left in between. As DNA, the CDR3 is TGTGCCAGCAGTTTGGGAGGGCTTCAGCCCCAGCATTTT. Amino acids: CASSLGGLQPQHF.